This section outlines one T cell receptor (beta chain) sequence together with its context. The target antigen is unknown. Germline V gene data show CDR1 as SEHNR and CDR2 as FQNEAQ (reference sequence). Losses at the gene ends were 7 bases for V and 4 bases for J; bases not matched to a gene: 9. This CDR3 is 15 amino acids long. These data are taken from a study of early T cells in non-severe SARS-CoV-2 infection. Study-level information: Bulk RNA taken from unsorted whole blood was sequenced, leaving chains unpaired.

Tagging with unique molecular identifiers was applied to individual cDNA molecules. TCRdb used MiXCR to reprocess the 5' RACE reads, holding one entry per CDR3 protein. The sample includes over 50,000 distinct CDR3 sequences, around 13% of them seen just once. The study's findings and limits: Using VDJdb, the matching emphasized anti-spike CD8 responses while missing private and CD4 specificities.

This sequence joins TRBV7-9 and TRBJ2-5, with 10 nucleotides matching TRBD2. This receptor was identified in an adult who was a healthcare worker with PCR-confirmed SARS-CoV-2 infection or an uninfected control (not recorded which). The sample taken for sequencing was whole blood. CDR3 in DNA: TGTGCCAGCACCAATACCGGGACTAGCGTAGAGACCCAGTACTTC. Its protein product is CASTNTGTSVETQYF.